This T cell receptor beta chain is from a study of regulatory T cells in long-lasting Graves disease. Relying on iRepertoire HTBI primers and Arm-PCR of CDR3 regions, the team built TCR beta libraries. MiXCR, run by TCRdb on the multiplex PCR reads, gives a single entry per CDR3 protein. The sample holds 200,000 to 250,000 distinct CDR3 sequences, around 16% seen once. After removal of 5 bases from V and 4 bases from J, the junction contained 7 bases not matched to a gene. Looked up from germline, CDR1 is SGHTA and CDR2 is FQGNSA. This CDR3 comprises 15 residues. Stated time point: newly diagnosed GD, antithyroid drugs for less than 3 months. After RNA was extracted from PBMCs, the TCR library was made from it.

This TCR was sampled from a female donor with Graves disease. The chain is built from TRBV7-2 and TRBJ2-3, with TRBD1 matching 9 bases. This material consisted of peripheral blood mononuclear cells (PBMCs), taken at new diagnosis, from a patient treated with antithyroid drugs. Here the CDR3 DNA reads TGTGCCAGCAGCAGAACAGGGGGCAAGGCAGATACGCAGTATTTT. Amino acids: CASSRTGGKADTQYF. The full variable domain, completed using reference TRBV7-2 and TRBJ2-3, is GAGVSQSPSNKVTEKGKDVELRCDPISGHTALYWYRQSLGQGLEFLIYFQGNSAPDKSGLPSDRFSAERTGGSVSTLTIQRTQQEDSAVYLCASSRTGGKADTQYFGPGTRLTVL.